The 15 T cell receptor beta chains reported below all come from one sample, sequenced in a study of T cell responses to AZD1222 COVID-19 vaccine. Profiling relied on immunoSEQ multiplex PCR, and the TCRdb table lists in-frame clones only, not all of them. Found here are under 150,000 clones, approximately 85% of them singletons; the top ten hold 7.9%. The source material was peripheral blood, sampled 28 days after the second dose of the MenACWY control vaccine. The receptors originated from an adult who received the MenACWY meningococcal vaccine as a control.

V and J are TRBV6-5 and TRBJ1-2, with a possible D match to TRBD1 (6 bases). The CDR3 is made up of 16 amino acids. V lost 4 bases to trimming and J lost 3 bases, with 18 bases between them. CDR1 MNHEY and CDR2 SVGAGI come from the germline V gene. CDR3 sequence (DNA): TGTGCCAGCAGTTCCCTCGGACAGTTCCTATACTATGGCTACACCTTC. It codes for CASSSLGQFLYYGYTF.

The CDR3, as DNA: TGTGCCAGCAGTCCCCCGGGAGGCATTCAGTACTTC. It yields the protein CASSPPGGIQYF. The chain is built from TRBV28 and TRBJ2-4; 7 bases align to TRBD2. CDR1 and CDR2 from the germline V gene are MDHEN and SYDVKM. The V gene end was trimmed by 5 bases and the J gene end by 9 bases; junction bases not matched to a gene: 4. The CDR3 is made up of 12 amino acids.

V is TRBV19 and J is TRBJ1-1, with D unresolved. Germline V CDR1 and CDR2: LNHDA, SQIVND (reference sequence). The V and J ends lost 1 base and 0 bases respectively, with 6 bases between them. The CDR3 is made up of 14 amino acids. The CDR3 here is CASSIANMNTEAFF. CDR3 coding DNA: TGTGCCAGTAGTATAGCGAACATGAACACTGAAGCTTTCTTT.

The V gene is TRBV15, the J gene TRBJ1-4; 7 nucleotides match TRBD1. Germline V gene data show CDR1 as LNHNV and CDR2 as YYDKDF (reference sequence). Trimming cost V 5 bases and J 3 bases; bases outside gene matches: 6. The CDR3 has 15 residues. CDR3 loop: CATSLTGAANEKLFF. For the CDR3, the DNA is TGTGCCACCAGCCTCACAGGGGCGGCTAATGAAAAACTGTTTTTT.

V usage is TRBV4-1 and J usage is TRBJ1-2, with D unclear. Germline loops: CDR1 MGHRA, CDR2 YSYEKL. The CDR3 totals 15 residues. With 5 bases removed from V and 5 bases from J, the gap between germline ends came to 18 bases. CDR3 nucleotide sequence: TGCGCCAGCAGCTCCCAGACTCGCCCCCAGTATGGCTACACCTTC. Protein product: CASSSQTRPQYGYTF.

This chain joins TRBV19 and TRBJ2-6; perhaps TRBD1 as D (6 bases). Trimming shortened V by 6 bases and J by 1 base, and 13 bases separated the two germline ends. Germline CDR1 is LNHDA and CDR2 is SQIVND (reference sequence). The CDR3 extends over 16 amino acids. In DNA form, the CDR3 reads TGTGCCAGTAGCCTCGGAGACAGGTCTGGGGCCAACGTCCTGACTTTC. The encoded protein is CASSLGDRSGANVLTF.

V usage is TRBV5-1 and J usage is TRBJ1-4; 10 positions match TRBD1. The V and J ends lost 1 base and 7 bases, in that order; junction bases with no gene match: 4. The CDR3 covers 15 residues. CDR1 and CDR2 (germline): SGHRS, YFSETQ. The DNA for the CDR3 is TGCGCCAGCAGCTTGCGGGGGACAGGGGTTGAAAAACTGTTTTTT. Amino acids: CASSLRGTGVEKLFF.

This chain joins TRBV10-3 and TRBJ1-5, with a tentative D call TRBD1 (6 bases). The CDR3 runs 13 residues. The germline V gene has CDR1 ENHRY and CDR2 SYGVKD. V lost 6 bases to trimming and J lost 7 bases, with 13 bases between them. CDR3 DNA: TGTGCCATCAGACAGGGTACAGGGCAGCCCCAGCATTTT. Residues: CAIRQGTGQPQHF.

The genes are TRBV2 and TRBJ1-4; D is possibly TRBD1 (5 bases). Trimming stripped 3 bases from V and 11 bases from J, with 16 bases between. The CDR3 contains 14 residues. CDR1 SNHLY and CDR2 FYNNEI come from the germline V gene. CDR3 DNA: TGTGCCAGCAGTGAGATGGCGAGCAGGGTTAAACTGTTTTTT. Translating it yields CASSEMASRVKLFF.

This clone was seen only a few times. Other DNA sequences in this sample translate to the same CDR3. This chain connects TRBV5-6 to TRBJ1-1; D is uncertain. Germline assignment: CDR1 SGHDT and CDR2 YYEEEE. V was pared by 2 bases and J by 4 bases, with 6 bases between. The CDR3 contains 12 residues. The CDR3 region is CASSLRGTEAFF. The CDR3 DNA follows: TGTGCCAGCAGCTTACGCGGCACTGAAGCTTTCTTT. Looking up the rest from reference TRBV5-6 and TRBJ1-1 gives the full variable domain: DAGVTQSPTHLIKTRGQQVTLRCSPKSGHDTVSWYQQALGQGPQFIFQYYEEEERQRGNFPDRFSGHQFPNYSSELNVNALLLGDSALYLCASSLRGTEAFFGQGTRLTVV.

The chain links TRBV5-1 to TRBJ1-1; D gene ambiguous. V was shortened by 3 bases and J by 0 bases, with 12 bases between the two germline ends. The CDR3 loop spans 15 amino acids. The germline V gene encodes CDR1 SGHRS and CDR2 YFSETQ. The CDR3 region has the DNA TGCGCCAGCAGCTCGGACGGAAGAATGAACACTGAAGCTTTCTTT. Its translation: CASSSDGRMNTEAFF.

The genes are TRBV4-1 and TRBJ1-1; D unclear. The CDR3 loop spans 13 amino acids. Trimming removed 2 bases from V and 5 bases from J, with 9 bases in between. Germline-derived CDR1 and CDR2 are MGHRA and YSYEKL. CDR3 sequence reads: CASSQQGWTEAFF. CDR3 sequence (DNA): TGCGCCAGCAGCCAACAAGGGTGGACTGAAGCTTTCTTT.

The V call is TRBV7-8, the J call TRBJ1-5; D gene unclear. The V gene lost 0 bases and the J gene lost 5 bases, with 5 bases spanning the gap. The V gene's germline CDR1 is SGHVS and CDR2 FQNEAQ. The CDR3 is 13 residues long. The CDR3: CASSLAIYQPQHF. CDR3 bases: TGTGCCAGCAGCTTAGCGATTTATCAGCCCCAGCATTTT.

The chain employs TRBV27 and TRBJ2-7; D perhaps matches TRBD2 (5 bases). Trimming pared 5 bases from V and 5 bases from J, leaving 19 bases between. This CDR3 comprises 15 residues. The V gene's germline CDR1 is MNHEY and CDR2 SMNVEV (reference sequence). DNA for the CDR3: TGTGCCAGCAGTATTACCGGGAACCCCTGGGACGAGCAGTACTTC. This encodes CASSITGNPWDEQYF.

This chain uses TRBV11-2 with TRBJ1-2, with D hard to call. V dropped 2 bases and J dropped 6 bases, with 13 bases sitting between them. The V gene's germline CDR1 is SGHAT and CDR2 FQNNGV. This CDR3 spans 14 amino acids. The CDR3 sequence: CASSLLWRSDGYTF. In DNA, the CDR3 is TGTGCCAGCAGCTTATTATGGAGGTCAGATGGCTACACCTTC.